Given below is one T cell receptor (beta chain) in context. Its antigen remains undetermined. No qualities accompany the bases; no much larger clone lies one base away. Library method: the immunoSEQ multiplex PCR assay. A mixture of 60 forward primers for TCR Vbeta segments and 13 reverse primers for TCR Jbeta segments was used in the multiplex PCR. Amplification of the CDR3 region of rearranged TCR beta genes was performed with a multiplex PCR assay on genomic DNA. Amplified TCR beta libraries were sequenced as 87-base-pair reads on the Illumina HiSeq System. In the source study's methods: A later analysis counted 75 million to 100 million unique TCR beta chains across the 670 or so repertoires, and 10 million to 12 million of these chains were shared by at least two donors. To remove PCR and sequencing errors, raw reads were error-corrected and collapsed into unique sequences using a nearest-neighbor algorithm that merged closely related sequences. V, D and J gene segments were assigned by aligning CDR3 sequences to IMGT reference sequences. For a sequence to be retained, a match of at least six nucleotides was required to both a V gene segment and a J gene segment. A rearrangement counted as productive if the CDR3 had no stop codons and remained in frame with V and J, and every other rearrangement counted as non-productive. CDR3 was defined by IMGT convention, running from the second conserved V-encoded cysteine to the conserved J-encoded phenylalanine. The earlier analysis of approximately 500 of the donors excluded sequences that lacked an unambiguous match to a single V gene segment. An earlier analysis of fewer than 750 of the donors called V segments functional above 56.7% productive rearrangements and segregating when the between-donor standard deviation exceeded 5%. To diagnose cytomegalovirus status from the catalog of TCR beta chain sequences, a statistical classification framework was built. A later analysis assigned V and J genes by comparing TCR nucleotide sequences with IMGT/GENE-DB human TR gene sequences. Using the TCRdist pipeline, a later analysis assigned CDR3 sequences along with most-parsimonious VDJ recombination scenarios. In a later analysis, every TCR beta chain was defined by the combination of its CDR3 amino acid sequence and its V-gene family, and reads without a unique V-gene family were dropped. A later analysis removed 450 to 600 highly shared, low-generation-probability nucleotide sequences to deal with suspected cross-contamination and a sequencing artifact. In a later analysis, a clonal expansion index for each public chain was calculated from normalized within-repertoire ranks of inferred template counts. Generation probabilities in a later analysis came from a VDJ recombination model fitted to out-of-frame rearrangements, and those results were checked against IGoR. Hypergeometric tests were used in a later analysis to score TCR-TCR, TCR-HLA and TCR-CMV co-occurrence, with a repertoire-size bias correction applied to the TCR pairs. In a later analysis, false discovery rates were estimated by permuting HLA or CMV assignments 20 times. In a later analysis, co-occurring TCRs were grouped with DBSCAN, and TCRdist sequence similarity was added when clustering was performed within HLA-allele-positive subsets. Repertoires with fewer than 30,000 or more than 120,000 public chains were left out of co-occurrence clustering, as were a handful of repertoires with anomalous nucleotide sharing. In its TCRdb copy, this immuneACCESS table keeps in-frame sequences only and misses some clones. Where compared with another copy, unresolved V genes explain less than half of these, and the others have no known cause. V, J and clone size were drawn from that table, and D and trimming were deduced from the DNA. This sample lists 90,000 to 100,000 clones; nearly 70% were detected once. Around 2.5% of the sample is in the top ten clones.

The cohort consisted of approximately 670 healthy bone marrow donors. At the time of sampling, every cohort member was nominally healthy, though immune exposures that went unrecorded were likely present. The donor was CMV seronegative and was included in the group of 352 seronegative cohort members. A peripheral blood sample was provided by each donor, and peripheral blood mononuclear cells were used for TCR beta sequencing. Genomic DNA was extracted from the blood cell samples with the Qiagen DNeasy Blood Extraction Kit. The CDR1 and CDR2 encoded by the germline V gene (reference sequence) are SGHAT and FQDESV. Counted from cysteine to phenylalanine, this CDR3 has 14 amino acids. This entry keeps only the CDR3 DNA: 42 bases, framed from base 1. The germline ends are 9 bases apart after V is trimmed by 2 bases and J by 2 bases. This specimen comes from a study of cytomegalovirus exposure and HLA in healthy donors listed by TCRdb under 2017. About the study as a whole: An earlier analysis of under 600 of the donors reported 276 Gb of sequence data and approximately 110 million unique TCR beta sequences from about 200 million T cells. Roughly 290 gigabases of sequencing data and roughly 80 million unique TCR sequences made up an early release that covered 500 to 700 HLA-typed donors. The genetic ancestry cluster associated with self-reported Caucasian donors included over 80% of the 398 genotyped donors. The study aimed to test whether signatures of past pathogen exposure could be identified by cataloging public T cell receptors. The study profiled the T cell repertoires of 500 to 800 subjects by immunosequencing and related them to cytomegalovirus serostatus. In addition to the first cohort of hundreds of subjects, a separate validation cohort of around 110 different subjects was used. To predict cytomegalovirus infection status, the study combined high-throughput TCR immunosequencing, statistical association of individual TCRs with disease status, and machine learning. A later analysis re-analyzed previously published TCR beta repertoires from 666 donors and added high-resolution HLA genotyping to study TCR occurrence patterns. In the later analysis, no new phenotypic data were used to find candidate immune exposures; instead, reliance was placed on TCR beta sequences and their occurrence across donors. An earlier analysis of approximately 580 of the donors used high-throughput TCR beta sequencing to judge whether each TCR beta V gene segment behaved as functional or pseudogenic. Donor age, sex, ethnicity and CMV serostatus were compiled together with the repertoire data. A later genetic analysis took genome-wide SNP genotypes for about 65% of the 666 donors and used that subset as a discovery cohort. All discovery cohort repertoires had been generated on a single sequencing platform. HLA typing covered class I and class II loci at four-digit resolution. The number of donors typed differed by locus, with about 629-640 for A, B, C, DRB1 and DQB1, over 500 for DQA1, some 570 for DPA1, and some 440 for DPB1. Because of strong linkage in the cohort, roughly five DR-DQ haplotypes were treated as single units for association and clustering. On average, roughly 240,000 unique TCR beta nucleotide sequences were sequenced per donor among roughly 430 genotyped donors of the cohort, with around 19% of those sequences being non-productive. The study at large found these results: In an earlier analysis of fewer than 750 of the donors, most TCR beta V segments were observed in productive rearrangements about 90% or about 30% of the time, broadly matching IMGT annotations. CMV serostatus was the only immune exposure information available for the cohort. Because HLA typing was unavailable for some donors at each locus, only the typed subset was used in association tests. A later analysis found that HLA-associated TCR beta chains were more clonally expanded and had lower generation probabilities than equally common non-associated chains. According to the authors, the approach could potentially be generalized to other disease states and immunological phenotypes. Three of the identified cytomegalovirus-associated TCR beta chains were confirmed in vitro to be specific for cytomegalovirus antigens. At a false discovery rate of 0.05, a later analysis linked approximately 18,000 TCR beta sequences to specific HLA alleles. Across donors, most TCR sequences were observed very rarely, whereas some public TCRs were present in many individuals. Roughly uniform sequencing depth across donors was assumed in presence/absence analyses, although this assumption may not hold. A further reported finding was that TCR beta sequences accurately predicted the HLA-A and HLA-B alleles for most subjects in the first cohort. According to a later analysis, parvovirus B19, influenza, CMV and Epstein-Barr virus appeared linked to several top co-occurrence clusters. Cytomegalovirus status was reported to be diagnosed by the classifier with high specificity and sensitivity in both the original and validation cohorts. When HLA alleles, especially DR and DQ, strongly co-occurred, TCR associations were difficult to assign to individual alleles. The study gave a list of about 170 TCR beta chains associated with cytomegalovirus. V-gene and J-gene trimming of TCR beta chains was associated with a missense DCLRE1C variant in a later genetic analysis, and the association was replicated in an independent cohort. Compared with the roughly 700-donor mean, donors in an Asian-associated ancestry cluster had fewer N-insertions in productive TCRs, according to a later genetic analysis. Correlated functional status among segregating V segments might reflect linkage disequilibrium, but an unknown experimental factor could not be ruled out. Because the 87-base-pair reads could not distinguish some IMGT-functional V segments, including TRBV6-2 and TRBV6-3, those segments were excluded. In a later analysis, the rate of TCR association differed among HLA loci, with DRB1 alleles having the most associated TCRs and HLA-C alleles having the fewest. Because counts were too low, about 17 rarely observed V segments, including chromosome 9 orphons, were excluded from the earlier analysis of 587 of the donors. In this cohort, only TCR beta chains were sequenced, and detectable features were limited by the absence of alpha or paired-chain data. In a later analysis, most CMV-associated TCR beta chains were found to appear HLA-restricted, with HLA associations seemingly driven largely by CMV exposure. A cluster of highly shared sequence variants was judged likely to represent a technical artifact of the sequencing pipeline.

The receptor was derived from a man aged 45-65 years in good health and CMV-seronegative. Recombination connected TRBV11-1 to TRBJ2-5, with a weak D call of TRBD1 (5 bases match). Sequencing input: PBMCs. For the CDR3, the sequence is CASSLSRVQETQYF. Read as DNA, the sequence is TGTGCCAGCAGCTTAAGCAGGGTTCAAGAGACCCAGTACTTC.